One sample yielded the 24 T cell receptor beta chains listed below, sequenced in a study of CD8+CD57+ T cells in acquired aplastic anemia. In patients chosen for sequencing, flow cytometry had shown CD8+CD57+ cell expansion. Researchers used genomic DNA as the template to profile TCR beta VDJ and CDR3. TCRdb re-called the reads with MiXCR, one entry per CDR3 protein. This table has roughly 220,000 distinct CDR3 sequences, about 60% appearing once. The material sequenced was sorted CD4+, CD8+, or CD8+CD57+ T cells (not recorded which) from PBMCs. The receptors originated from a human donor with aplastic anemia.

The V call is TRBV7-8, the J call TRBJ1-5; D is unresolved. The ends were cut back, 4 bases at V and 14 bases at J, with 12 bases in the middle. Per germline, CDR1 SGHVS and CDR2 FQNEAQ. The CDR3 has 11 residues. In nucleotides, the CDR3 is TGTGCCAGCAGCTCAGGAGGCGAAAAGCATTTT. Protein: CASSSGGEKHF.

This chain links TRBV15 with TRBJ1-4, with 9 bases that match TRBD1. The CDR3 runs 19 residues. Germline CDR1 is LNHNV and CDR2 is YYDKDF (reference sequence). J gave up 0 bases and V 2 bases, and 10 bases lay outside the gene matches. CDR3 region: CATSRLGQGKIATNEKLFF. CDR3 nucleotide sequence: TGTGCCACCAGCAGACTAGGACAGGGGAAAATTGCAACTAATGAAAAACTGTTTTTT.

The chain has TRBV7-6 and TRBJ1-6; 10 nucleotides match TRBD1. Germline assignment: CDR1 SGHVS and CDR2 FNYEAQ. Trimming took 4 bases from V and 9 from J; bases not matched to a gene: 3. The CDR3 has 14 residues. The DNA of the CDR3 is TGTGCCAGCAGCTCCGGGACAGGGGTTTCACCCCTCCACTTT. It specifies CASSSGTGVSPLHF.

The J gene is TRBJ2-2, the V gene TRBV19; 10 nucleotides line up with TRBD1. There are 14 residues in the CDR3. Germline CDR1 is LNHDA and CDR2 is SQIVND (reference sequence). V lost 3 bases and J lost 6; bases outside the gene matches: 1. The CDR3 spells CASSIGQGAGELFF. The CDR3 coding sequence is TGTGCCAGTAGTATCGGACAGGGGGCCGGGGAGCTGTTTTTT. Drawing the rest from reference TRBV19 and TRBJ2-2, the complete variable domain is DGGITQSPKYLFRKEGQNVTLSCEQNLNHDAMYWYRQDPGQGLRLIYYSQIVNDFQKGDIAEGYSVSREKKESFPLTVTSAQKNPTAFYLCASSIGQGAGELFFGEGSRLTVL.

The chain uses TRBV9 and TRBJ2-2; D remains unclear. The germline gives CDR1 SGDLS, CDR2 YYNGEE. V lost 4 bases, J lost 5 bases, and 18 bases lay in between. This CDR3 is 16 amino acids long. Here the CDR3 DNA reads TGTGCCAGCAGCCCCCGAACGAGTACCTGGACCGGGGAGCTGTTTTTT. Translated: CASSPRTSTWTGELFF.

The chain links TRBV20-1 to TRBJ2-6, with D perhaps assigned TRBD1 or TRBD2 (6 bases each). Per the germline V gene, CDR1 is DFQATT and CDR2 is SNEGSKA (reference sequence). The CDR3 is 14 amino acids. The V gene lost 6 bases and the J gene lost 0 bases, with 9 bases spanning the gap. CDR3 in DNA: TGCAGTGCGGAGGGGGGCTCTGGGGCCAACGTCCTGACTTTC. Its protein is CSAEGGSGANVLTF.

The genes are TRBV20-1 and TRBJ2-3; 8 bases fit TRBD2. The DNA end lines up better with TRBJ2-5; the J call may be wrong. Germline CDR1 is DFQATT and CDR2 is SNEGSKA (reference sequence). The CDR3 runs 14 residues. The CDR3 DNA follows: TGCAGTGCTATTCCCTCGGGAGGGGCTCAGACCCAGTACTTC. It encodes CSAIPSGGAQTQYF.

The genes are TRBV6-5 and TRBJ1-1; maybe TRBD1 (5 bases). Per germline, CDR1 MNHEY and CDR2 SVGAGI. The CDR3 extends over 12 amino acids. Trimming removed 6 bases from V and 10 bases from J, with 15 bases in between. The CDR3 nucleotides are TGTGCCAGCAGCGTTCGGGGCGGAGGAGCTTTCTTT. This gives the protein CASSVRGGGAFF.

This chain joins TRBV24-1 and TRBJ2-3; a possible D gene is TRBD1 (6 bases). Germline V lookup: CDR1 KGHDR, CDR2 SFDVKD. The V gene lost 4 bases and the J gene lost 6 bases, with 16 bases spanning the gap. The CDR3 loop spans 15 amino acids. CDR3 sequence: CATSESQGIVDTQYF. Written as DNA, the CDR3 is TGTGCCACCAGTGAATCGCAGGGGATAGTGGATACGCAGTATTTT.

This clonotype was seen just once. V and J are TRBV7-2 and TRBJ2-1; D gene unclear. Germline V gene data show CDR1 as SGHTA and CDR2 as FQGNSA. This CDR3 has 12 amino acids. Trimming stripped 6 bases from V and 10 bases from J, with 13 bases between. CDR3 DNA: TGTGCCAGCAGACTCCGGGCTTCGGAGCAGTTCTTC. Translated: CASRLRASEQFF.

The rearrangement uses TRBV5-1 and TRBJ1-5, with a weak D call TRBD1 (6 bases). The CDR3 runs 14 residues. CDR1 and CDR2 (germline): SGHRS, YFSETQ. Trimming left V 5 bases short and J 2 bases short, with 11 bases between. The CDR3 DNA follows: TGCGCCAGCAGGTCCGGACAGCGCAATCAGCCCCAGCATTTT. Translation: CASRSGQRNQPQHF.

V is TRBV20-1 and J is TRBJ2-7; possibly TRBD1 for D (6 bases). Trimming shortened V by 3 bases and J by 0 bases, and 9 bases separated the two germline ends. This CDR3 contains 13 residues. Germline-derived CDR1 and CDR2 are DFQATT and SNEGSKA (reference sequence). The DNA for the CDR3 is TGCAGTGCTAGGGGGGCGAGCTCCTACGAGCAGTACTTC. This sequence encodes CSARGASSYEQYF.

This chain joins TRBV15 and TRBJ2-1; 14 bases are a match to TRBD2. The CDR3 totals 18 residues. J was trimmed by 4 bases and V by 2 bases; bases with no gene match: 7. Germline V CDR1 and CDR2: LNHNV, YYDKDF (reference sequence). Written as DNA, the CDR3 is TGTGCCACCAGCAGACCCCGACTAGCGGGGGGGTTATACAATGAGCAGTTCTTC. Its protein is CATSRPRLAGGLYNEQFF.

The chain uses TRBV12-3 or TRBV12-4 and TRBJ1-6, with unresolved D. The CDR3 is made up of 13 amino acids. The V and J ends lost 5 bases and 10 bases respectively, with 12 bases between them. This CDR3 is CASSGELGSPLHF. The CDR3 bases are TGTGCCAGCAGTGGAGAATTAGGGTCACCCCTCCACTTT.

This clonotype has only a few counts. This chain connects TRBV7-6 to TRBJ2-7, with 8 bases identical to TRBD1. The CDR3 has 13 residues. Germline CDR1 reads SGHVS; CDR2 reads FNYEAQ. V shed 3 bases and J 2 bases; nucleotides not matched to a gene: 0. DNA of the CDR3: TGTGCCAGCAGCTTGGACAGGGCCTACGAGCAGTACTTC. It encodes CASSLDRAYEQYF.

This clonotype was seen a single time. This chain's CDR3 is CATSDRTGGADTQYF. CDR3 coding DNA: TGTGCCACCAGCGACCGGACAGGGGGGGCAGATACGCAGTATTTT. The chain has TRBV15 and TRBJ2-3; 10 positions agree with TRBD1. CDR1 is LNHNV, CDR2 YYDKDF, per germline (reference sequence). The ends lost 5 bases at V and 4 bases at J; junction bases unmatched: 6. The CDR3 is made up of 15 amino acids.

This chain links TRBV20-1 with TRBJ2-6, with no clear D. Germline-derived CDR1 and CDR2 are DFQATT and SNEGSKA (reference sequence). The CDR3 runs 13 residues. Trimming cost V 4 bases and J 3 bases, with 7 bases left between them. CDR3 sequence (DNA): TGCAGTGCTATGGGAATTGGGGCCAACGTCCTGACTTTC. Its translation: CSAMGIGANVLTF.

The genes are TRBV20-1 and TRBJ2-4; tentatively, D is TRBD1 (5 bases). The CDR3 runs 13 residues. The V gene lost 1 base and the J gene lost 5 bases, with 9 bases spanning the gap. Per germline, CDR1 DFQATT and CDR2 SNEGSKA (reference sequence). The CDR3 nucleotides read TGCAGTGCTAGAGTGGGCAGGGAAAACATTCAGTACTTC. Encoded protein: CSARVGRENIQYF.

The chain combines TRBV5-8 with TRBJ2-7; D is uncertain. Germline V gene lookup returns CDR1 SGHTS and CDR2 YDEGEE. The CDR3 sequence is 15 residues long. V was trimmed by 1 base and J by 2 bases, leaving 13 bases between them. CDR3 nucleotides: TGTGCCAGCAGCTTGAGAGAGGCGCCGGCCTACGAGCAGTACTTC. It codes for CASSLREAPAYEQYF. The full variable domain, with the rest looked up from reference TRBV5-8 and TRBJ2-7, is EAGVTQSPTHLIKTRGQQATLRCSPISGHTSVYWYQQALGLGLQFLLWYDEGEERNRGNFPPRFSGRQFPNYSSELNVNALELEDSALYLCASSLREAPAYEQYFGPGTRLTVT.

At least ten counts were recorded for this clonotype. J is TRBJ1-5 and V is TRBV20-1, with D tentatively TRBD1 (5 bases). V was cut by 0 bases and J by 2 bases, with 17 bases left in between. The CDR3 covers 17 residues. CDR1 is DFQATT and CDR2 is SNEGSKA in the germline V gene (reference sequence). The CDR3 region is CSARDYLRGAGNQPQHF. The CDR3 DNA reads TGCAGTGCTAGAGATTACCTACGAGGGGCCGGCAATCAGCCCCAGCATTTT.

The chain carries TRBV2 and TRBJ1-6; a weak D match, TRBD1 (5 bases). Germline V lookup: CDR1 SNHLY, CDR2 FYNNEI. Trimming took 8 bases from V and 3 from J, leaving 14 bases between them. This CDR3 comprises 15 residues. This CDR3 is CASGRGSSYNSPLHF. The CDR3 DNA reads as TGTGCCAGCGGACGGGGGTCGAGCTATAATTCACCCCTCCACTTT.

The chain employs TRBV10-3 and TRBJ2-3, with unresolved D. CDR3 length: 15 residues. V lost 0 bases, J lost 0 bases, and 7 bases lay in between. Germline values: CDR1 ENHRY, CDR2 SYGVKD. The CDR3 loop is CAISESVASTDTQYF. The CDR3 DNA follows: TGTGCCATCAGTGAGTCTGTGGCCAGCACAGATACGCAGTATTTT.

As regards this clonotype: One end of the junction does not line up with germline, which may come from a read error. The V gene is TRBV2, the J gene TRBJ2-6; D not resolved. Looked up from germline, CDR1 is SNHLY and CDR2 is FYNNEI. The length of the CDR3 is 16 residues. CDR3 DNA sequence: TGTGCCAGCAGTGGGTTTTCCGGCCCTGGAGCCAACGTCCTGACTTTC. This encodes CASSGFSGPGANVLTF.

In this sample, this clonotype turned up a few times. The rearrangement uses TRBV15 and TRBJ2-7; D is unclear. Trimming cost V 1 base and J 5 bases, with 9 bases left between them. The CDR3 has 13 residues. Germline CDR1 LNHNV, CDR2 YYDKDF (reference sequence). In DNA form, the CDR3 reads TGTGCCACCAGCAGAGCACTGCGGCACGAGCAGTACTTC. Protein: CATSRALRHEQYF. Full variable domain (missing parts from reference TRBV15 and TRBJ2-7): DAMVIQNPRYQVTQFGKPVTLSCSQTLNHNVMYWYQQKSSQAPKLLFHYYDKDFNNEADTPDNFQSRRPNTSFCFLDIRSPGLGDTAMYLCATSRALRHEQYFGPGTRLTVT.